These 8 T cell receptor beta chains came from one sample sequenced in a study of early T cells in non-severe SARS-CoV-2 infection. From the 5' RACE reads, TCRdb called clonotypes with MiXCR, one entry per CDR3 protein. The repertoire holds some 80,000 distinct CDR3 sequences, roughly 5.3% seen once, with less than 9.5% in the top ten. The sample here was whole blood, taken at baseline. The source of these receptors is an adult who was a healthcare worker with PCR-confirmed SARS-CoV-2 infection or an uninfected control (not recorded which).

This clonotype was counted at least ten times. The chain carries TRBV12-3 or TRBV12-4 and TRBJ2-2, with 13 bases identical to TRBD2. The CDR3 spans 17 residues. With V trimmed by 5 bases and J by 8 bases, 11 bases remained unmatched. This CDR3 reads CASSLIKLAGGSGELFF. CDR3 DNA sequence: TGTGCCAGCAGTCTGATAAAACTAGCGGGAGGGTCGGGGGAGCTGTTTTTT.

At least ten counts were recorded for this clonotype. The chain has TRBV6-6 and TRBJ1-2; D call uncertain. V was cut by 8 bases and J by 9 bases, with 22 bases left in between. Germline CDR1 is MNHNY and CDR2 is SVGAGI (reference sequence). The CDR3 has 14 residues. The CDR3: CASRVRSRAERYTF. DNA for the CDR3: TGTGCCAGCCGGGTCCGCTCTAGAGCTGAACGCTACACCTTC.

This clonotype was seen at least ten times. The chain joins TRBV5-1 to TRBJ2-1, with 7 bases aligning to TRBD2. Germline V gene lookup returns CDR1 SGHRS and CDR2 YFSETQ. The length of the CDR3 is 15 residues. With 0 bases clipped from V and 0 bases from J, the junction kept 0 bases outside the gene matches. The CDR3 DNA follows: TGCGCCAGCAGCTTGGAGCGGGGCTCCTACAATGAGCAGTTCTTC. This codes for CASSLERGSYNEQFF.

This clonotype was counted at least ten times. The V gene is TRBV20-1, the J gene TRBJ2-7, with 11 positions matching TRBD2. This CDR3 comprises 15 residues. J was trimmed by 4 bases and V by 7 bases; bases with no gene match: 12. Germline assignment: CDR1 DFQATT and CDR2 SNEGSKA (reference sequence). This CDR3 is CSGKTATSGEYEQYF. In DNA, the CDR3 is TGCAGTGGCAAAACCGCGACTAGCGGGGAATACGAGCAGTACTTC.

The CDR3 nucleotides read TGCGCCAGCAGCCAAGATAATGCGGGAGCAGAGACCCAGTACTTC. It is translated as CASSQDNAGAETQYF. The rearrangement uses TRBV4-1 and TRBJ2-5; TRBD2 agrees at 7 bases. The CDR3 contains 15 residues. V dropped 0 bases and J dropped 4; count of bases not matched to a gene: 5. Per the germline V gene, CDR1 is MGHRA and CDR2 is YSYEKL.

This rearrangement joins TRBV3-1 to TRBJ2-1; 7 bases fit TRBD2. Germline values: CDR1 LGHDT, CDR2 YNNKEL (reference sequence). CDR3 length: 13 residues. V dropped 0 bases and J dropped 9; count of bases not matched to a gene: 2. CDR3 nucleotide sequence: TGTGCCAGCAGCCAAGATCAGCGGGGTGAGCAGTTCTTC. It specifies CASSQDQRGEQFF.

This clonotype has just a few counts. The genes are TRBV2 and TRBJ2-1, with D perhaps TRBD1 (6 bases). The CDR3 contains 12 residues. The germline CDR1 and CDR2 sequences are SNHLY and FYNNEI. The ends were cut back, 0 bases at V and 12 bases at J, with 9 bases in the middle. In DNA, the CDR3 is TGTGCCAGCAGTGAAGCTAGAGGGGGGCAGTTCTTC. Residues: CASSEARGGQFF.

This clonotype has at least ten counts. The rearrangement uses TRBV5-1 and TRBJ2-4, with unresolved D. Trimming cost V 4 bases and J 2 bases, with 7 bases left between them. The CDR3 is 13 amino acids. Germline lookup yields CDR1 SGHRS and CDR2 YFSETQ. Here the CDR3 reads CASSGDSKNIQYF. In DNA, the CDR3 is TGCGCCAGCAGCGGGGATTCCAAAAACATTCAGTACTTC.